Included here is one T cell receptor beta chain sequence, with context. This record comes from a study of blood T cell repertoires in COVID-19. Authors' processing steps: For nucleated cells, counts were estimated from reference gene primer amplification. Some clones are missing from TCRdb's copy, which holds only in-frame ones; the method was immunoSEQ multiplex PCR. That table is the source of V, J and clone size, and D and trimming were worked out from the DNA. The repertoire holds some 110,000 clones, around four fifths seen once, with 26% in the top ten. V was trimmed by 1 base and J by 1 base, leaving 5 bases between them. The CDR3 covers 15 residues. Per the germline V gene, CDR1 is MGHDK and CDR2 is SYGVNS.

This TCR derives from a man between 60 and 75 years old with acute or convalescent COVID-19. The rearrangement joins TRBV25-1 to TRBJ2-6; D remains ambiguous. Sequencing was carried out using peripheral blood. The DNA of the CDR3 is TGTGCCAGCAGTGAATCGACATCTGGGGCCAACGTCCTGACTTTC. This translates into CASSESTSGANVLTF.